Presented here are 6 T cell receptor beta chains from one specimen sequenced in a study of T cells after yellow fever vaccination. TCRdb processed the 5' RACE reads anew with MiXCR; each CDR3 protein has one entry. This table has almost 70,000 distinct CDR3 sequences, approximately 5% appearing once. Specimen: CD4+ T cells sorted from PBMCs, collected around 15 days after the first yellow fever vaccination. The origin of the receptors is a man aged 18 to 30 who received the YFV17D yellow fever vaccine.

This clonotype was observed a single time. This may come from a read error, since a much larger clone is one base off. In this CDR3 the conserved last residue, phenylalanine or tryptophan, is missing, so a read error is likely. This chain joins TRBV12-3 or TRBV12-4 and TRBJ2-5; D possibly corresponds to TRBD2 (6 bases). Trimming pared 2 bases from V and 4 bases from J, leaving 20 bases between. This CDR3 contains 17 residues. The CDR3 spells CASSLYRWRGRPETQYL. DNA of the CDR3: TGTGCCAGCAGTTTATATCGGTGGCGGGGCCGTCCAGAGACCCAGTACCTC.

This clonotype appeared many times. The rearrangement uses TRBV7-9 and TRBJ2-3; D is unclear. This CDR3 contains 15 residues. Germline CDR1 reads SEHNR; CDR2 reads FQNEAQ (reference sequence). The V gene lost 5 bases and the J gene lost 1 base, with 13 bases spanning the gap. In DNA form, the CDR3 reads TGTGCCAGCAGCCCCTCGAGGTTTCGCACAGATACGCAGTATTTT. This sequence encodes CASSPSRFRTDTQYF. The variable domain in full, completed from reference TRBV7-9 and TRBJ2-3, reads DTGVSQNPRHKITKRGQNVTFRCDPISEHNRLYWYRQTLGQGPEFLTYFQNEAQLEKSRLLSDRFSAERPKGSFSTLEIQRTEQGDSAMYLCASSPSRFRTDTQYFGPGTRLTVL.

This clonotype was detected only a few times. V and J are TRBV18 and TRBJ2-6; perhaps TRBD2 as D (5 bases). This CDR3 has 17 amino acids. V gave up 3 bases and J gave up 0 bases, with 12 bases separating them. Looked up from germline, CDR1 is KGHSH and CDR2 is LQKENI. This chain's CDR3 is CASSPRAATSGANVLTF. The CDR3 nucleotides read TGTGCCAGCTCACCGAGGGCAGCGACCTCTGGGGCCAACGTCCTGACTTTC. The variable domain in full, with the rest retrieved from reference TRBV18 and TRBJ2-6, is NAGVMQNPRHLVRRRGQEARLRCSPMKGHSHVYWYRQLPEEGLKFMVYLQKENIIDESGMPKERFSAEFPKEGPSILRIQQVVRGDSAAYFCASSPRAATSGANVLTFGAGSRLTVL.

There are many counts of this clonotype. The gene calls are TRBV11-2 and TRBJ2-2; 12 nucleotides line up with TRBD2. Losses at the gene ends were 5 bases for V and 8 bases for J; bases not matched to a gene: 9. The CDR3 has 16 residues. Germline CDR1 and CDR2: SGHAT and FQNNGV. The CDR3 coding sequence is TGTGCCAGCAGCCCCCGACTAGCGGGGGACCGTGGGGAGCTGTTTTTT. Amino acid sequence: CASSPRLAGDRGELFF.

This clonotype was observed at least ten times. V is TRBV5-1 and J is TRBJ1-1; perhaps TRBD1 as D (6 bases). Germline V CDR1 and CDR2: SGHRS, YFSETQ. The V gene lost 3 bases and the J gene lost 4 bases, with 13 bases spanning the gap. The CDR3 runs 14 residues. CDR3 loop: CASSSQGTVTEAFF. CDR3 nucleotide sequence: TGCGCCAGCAGCTCGCAGGGGACTGTCACTGAAGCTTTCTTT.

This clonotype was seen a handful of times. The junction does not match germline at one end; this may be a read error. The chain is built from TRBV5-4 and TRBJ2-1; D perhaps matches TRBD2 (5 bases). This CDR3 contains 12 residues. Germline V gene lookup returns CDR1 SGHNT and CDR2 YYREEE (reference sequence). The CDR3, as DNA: TGTGCCAGCAGCGAAAGAGCGGCCGAGCCGTTCTTC. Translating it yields CASSERAAEPFF.